These T cell receptor beta chains were read from a single sample in a study of CD8 T cells in Susac syndrome. TCRdb re-called the immunoSEQ multiplex PCR reads through MiXCR, storing one row per CDR3 protein. The sample carries 55,000 to 70,000 distinct CDR3 sequences, about 95% recorded once. What was sequenced was CD8+ T cells from PBMCs. These receptors were collected from a human donor in good health. Both conserved end residues are part of each CDR3. Fields, in order: D gene, V gene, J gene, CDR3 DNA, CDR3 protein. The D gene is left open where the match is weak.

-,TRBV4-1,TRBJ1-2,TGCGCCAGCAGCCAAGCGAACGGCTATGGCTACACCTTC,CASSQANGYGYTF
-,TRBV7-9,TRBJ2-7,TGTGCCAGCAGCTCGAGGACAGACCGCGGCTCCTACGAGCAGTACTTC,CASSSRTDRGSYEQYF
-,TRBV29-1,TRBJ1-2,TGCAGCGTTGAAGATCTTCGCCGGAAGGGCTACACCTTC,CSVEDLRRKGYTF
-,TRBV6-6,TRBJ2-5,TGTGCCAGCAGTTCCGAGGACTTTCCCGAAGAGACCCAGTACTTC,CASSSEDFPEETQYF
-,TRBV5-1,TRBJ2-2,TGCGCCAGCACAGTTAACACCGGGGAGCTGTTTTTT,CASTVNTGELFF
-,TRBV29-1,TRBJ2-1,TGCAGCGTTTACAGCTACAATGAGCAGTTCTTC,CSVYSYNEQFF
-,TRBV29-1,TRBJ1-5,TGCAGCGTTGCTGGGGGACCCGGACAGTCTTATAGCAATCAGCCCCAGCATTTT,CSVAGGPGQSYSNQPQHF
-,TRBV28,TRBJ2-7,TGTGCCAGCAGTTTTCCGGGCTCCTTAGGTGAGCAGTACTTC,CASSFPGSLGEQYF
-,TRBV24-1,TRBJ2-3,TGTGCCACCAGTGATTTGCCCGACCTCGGGAACACAGATACGCAGTATTTT,CATSDLPDLGNTDTQYF
-,TRBV6-4,TRBJ1-1,TGTGCCAGCAGTAAAGGAGGGGCGACTGAAGCTTTCTTT,CASSKGGATEAFF
TRBD1,TRBV28,TRBJ2-5,TGTGCCAGCAGCCCGACCGGGACAGCGATCCAAGAGACCCAGTACTTC,CASSPTGTAIQETQYF